A selection of T cell receptor beta chains follows, all from one sample in a study of blood T cell repertoires in COVID-19. Produced via immunoSEQ multiplex PCR; TCRdb's table is partial and in-frame only. The sample holds about 260,000 clones, around 90% seen once. The specimen was peripheral blood. The receptors come from a woman aged 35 to 49 with acute or convalescent COVID-19. CDR3s include the opening cysteine and the closing phenylalanine or tryptophan. D genes are given only for firm matches. Only some rows state a clone size, as once, few, many or a class for expanded clones.

v_call: TRBV14
clone_size: NA
cdr3_length: 13
j_call: TRBJ1-6
d_call: NA
cdr3_aa: CASSPQGNSPLHF
cdr3_nt: TGTGCCAGCAGCCCACAGGGCAATTCACCCCTCCACTTT

v_call: TRBV11-2
clone_size: NA
cdr3_length: 17
j_call: TRBJ2-3
d_call: TRBD2
cdr3_aa: CASSLADRLAGRDTQYF
cdr3_nt: TGTGCCAGCAGCTTAGCCGATCGGCTAGCGGGGAGAGATACGCAGTATTTT

v_call: TRBV24-1
clone_size: NA
cdr3_length: 16
j_call: TRBJ2-3
d_call: NA
cdr3_aa: CATSDRTVTGADTQYF
cdr3_nt: TGTGCCACCAGTGACCGGACAGTTACCGGGGCGGATACGCAGTATTTT

v_call: TRBV4-2
clone_size: NA
cdr3_length: 14
j_call: TRBJ2-3
d_call: NA
cdr3_aa: CASSQDPGTDTQYF
cdr3_nt: TGTGCCAGCAGCCAAGATCCGGGGACAGATACGCAGTATTTT

v_call: TRBV7-2
clone_size: NA
cdr3_length: 15
j_call: TRBJ1-6
d_call: NA
cdr3_aa: CASSPASSYNSPLHF
cdr3_nt: TGTGCCAGCAGTCCAGCGAGCTCCTATAATTCACCCCTCCACTTT

v_call: TRBV7-3
clone_size: NA
cdr3_length: 14
j_call: TRBJ1-2
d_call: TRBD1
cdr3_aa: CASSLRAAGGGYTF
cdr3_nt: TGTGCCAGCAGCTTAAGGGCGGCAGGGGGTGGCTACACCTTC

v_call: TRBV28
clone_size: NA
cdr3_length: 13
j_call: TRBJ2-2
d_call: NA
cdr3_aa: CASIASNTGELFF
cdr3_nt: TGTGCCAGCATTGCGTCGAACACCGGGGAGCTGTTTTTT

v_call: TRBV10-3
clone_size: NA
cdr3_length: 13
j_call: TRBJ2-1
d_call: TRBD2
cdr3_aa: CAAGGPGSNEQFF
cdr3_nt: TGCGCTGCGGGGGGGCCTGGTTCCAATGAGCAGTTCTTC

v_call: TRBV6-5
clone_size: NA
cdr3_length: 14
j_call: TRBJ2-1
d_call: NA
cdr3_aa: CASRYRSSYNEQFF
cdr3_nt: TGTGCCAGCAGGTACAGGAGCTCCTACAATGAGCAGTTCTTC

v_call: TRBV7-9
clone_size: NA
cdr3_length: 15
j_call: TRBJ1-4
d_call: TRBD1
cdr3_aa: CASSQGQGVNEKLFF
cdr3_nt: TGTGCCAGCAGCCAAGGACAGGGGGTTAATGAAAAACTGTTTTTT

v_call: TRBV12-5
clone_size: NA
cdr3_length: 11
j_call: TRBJ1-2
d_call: TRBD1
cdr3_aa: CASGLVTGVAF
cdr3_nt: TGTGCTAGTGGTTTGGTTACAGGGGTGGCCTTC

v_call: TRBV12-3/TRBV12-4
clone_size: NA
cdr3_length: 13
j_call: TRBJ1-2
d_call: TRBD1
cdr3_aa: CASSLDRGYGYTF
cdr3_nt: TGTGCCAGCAGTTTAGACAGGGGTTATGGCTACACCTTC

v_call: TRBV6-5
clone_size: NA
cdr3_length: 15
j_call: TRBJ2-1
d_call: TRBD1
cdr3_aa: CASSKGDRTYNEQFF
cdr3_nt: TGTGCCAGCAGTAAGGGGGACAGGACCTACAATGAGCAGTTCTTC

v_call: TRBV29-1
clone_size: NA
cdr3_length: 13
j_call: TRBJ1-1
d_call: TRBD1
cdr3_aa: CSVEGQANTEAFF
cdr3_nt: TGCAGCGTTGAGGGACAGGCGAACACTGAAGCTTTCTTT

v_call: TRBV3-1/TRBV3-2
clone_size: once
cdr3_length: 13
j_call: TRBJ2-5
d_call: NA
cdr3_aa: CASSQRGTETQYF
cdr3_nt: TGTGCCAGCAGCCAAAGGGGTACTGAGACCCAGTACTTC

v_call: TRBV10-1
clone_size: NA
cdr3_length: 13
j_call: TRBJ1-1
d_call: NA
cdr3_aa: CAKQGSRNTEAFF
cdr3_nt: TGCGCCAAACAGGGTTCCCGGAACACTGAAGCTTTCTTT

v_call: TRBV7-9
clone_size: NA
cdr3_length: 16
j_call: TRBJ2-2
d_call: TRBD2
cdr3_aa: CASSFDLAGGPGELFF
cdr3_nt: TGTGCCAGCAGCTTCGACCTAGCGGGGGGGCCTGGGGAGCTGTTTTTT

v_call: TRBV6-5
clone_size: NA
cdr3_length: 14
j_call: TRBJ2-1
d_call: TRBD2
cdr3_aa: CASSFGGGLNEQFF
cdr3_nt: TGTGCCAGCAGTTTCGGGGGGGGGTTAAATGAGCAGTTCTTC

v_call: TRBV7-2
clone_size: once
cdr3_length: 15
j_call: TRBJ2-3
d_call: TRBD2
cdr3_aa: CASSMGLAGTDTQYF
cdr3_nt: TGTGCCAGCAGCATGGGACTAGCGGGGACGGATACGCAGTATTTT

v_call: TRBV7-6
clone_size: few
cdr3_length: 16
j_call: TRBJ1-1
d_call: NA
cdr3_aa: CASSSRYTGENTEAFF
cdr3_nt: TGTGCCAGCAGCTCCCGCTACACAGGAGAGAACACTGAAGCTTTCTTT

v_call: TRBV6-6
clone_size: NA
cdr3_length: 14
j_call: TRBJ1-2
d_call: TRBD1
cdr3_aa: CASSTKTGDYGYTF
cdr3_nt: TGTGCCAGCAGTACGAAAACAGGGGACTATGGCTACACCTTC

v_call: TRBV19
clone_size: NA
cdr3_length: 15
j_call: TRBJ2-2
d_call: NA
cdr3_aa: CASRRVLGGAGELFF
cdr3_nt: TGTGCCAGTAGGAGGGTCCTCGGTGGAGCCGGGGAGCTGTTTTTT

v_call: TRBV3-1/TRBV3-2
clone_size: NA
cdr3_length: 14
j_call: TRBJ1-1
d_call: NA
cdr3_aa: CASSQNDNLPEAFF
cdr3_nt: TGTGCCAGCAGCCAAAACGACAATCTCCCTGAAGCTTTCTTT

v_call: TRBV11-2
clone_size: NA
cdr3_length: 13
j_call: TRBJ1-5
d_call: NA
cdr3_aa: CASRGYSNQPQHF
cdr3_nt: TGTGCCAGCCGCGGATATAGCAATCAGCCCCAGCATTTT

v_call: TRBV2
clone_size: once
cdr3_length: 14
j_call: TRBJ2-2
d_call: NA
cdr3_aa: CASRKEANTGELFF
cdr3_nt: TGTGCCAGCAGGAAGGAGGCGAACACCGGGGAGCTGTTTTTT

v_call: TRBV2
clone_size: NA
cdr3_length: 15
j_call: TRBJ2-5
d_call: TRBD2
cdr3_aa: CASSVQRGVVKTQYF
cdr3_nt: TGTGCCAGCAGTGTCCAGCGGGGGGTAGTGAAGACCCAGTACTTC

v_call: TRBV24-1
clone_size: NA
cdr3_length: 16
j_call: TRBJ2-3
d_call: TRBD1
cdr3_aa: CATSDYGTGSLDTQYF
cdr3_nt: TGTGCCACCAGTGATTACGGGACAGGGTCGTTAGATACGCAGTATTTT

v_call: TRBV30
clone_size: NA
cdr3_length: 14
j_call: TRBJ2-5
d_call: TRBD2
cdr3_aa: CAWTSGGYQETQYF
cdr3_nt: TGTGCCTGGACTAGCGGGGGGTATCAAGAGACCCAGTACTTC

v_call: TRBV5-1
clone_size: NA
cdr3_length: 18
j_call: TRBJ1-2
d_call: TRBD1
cdr3_aa: CASSLADRASGGDYGYTF
cdr3_nt: TGCGCCAGCAGCTTGGCCGACAGGGCTTCTGGTGGTGACTATGGCTACACCTTC

v_call: TRBV2
clone_size: NA
cdr3_length: 15
j_call: TRBJ1-3
d_call: TRBD1
cdr3_aa: CASRLGQGAGNTIYF
cdr3_nt: TGTGCCAGCAGACTCGGACAGGGGGCTGGAAACACCATATATTTT

v_call: TRBV2
clone_size: NA
cdr3_length: 15
j_call: TRBJ2-3
d_call: TRBD2
cdr3_aa: CASSPTSGERDTQYF
cdr3_nt: TGTGCCAGCAGTCCCACTAGCGGGGAAAGGGATACGCAGTATTTT

v_call: TRBV7-2
clone_size: NA
cdr3_length: 15
j_call: TRBJ1-5
d_call: NA
cdr3_aa: CASSLDTGSNQPQHF
cdr3_nt: TGTGCCAGCAGCTTAGATACAGGTAGCAATCAGCCCCAGCATTTT

v_call: TRBV4-2
clone_size: NA
cdr3_length: 15
j_call: TRBJ2-4
d_call: NA
cdr3_aa: CAGSQRGPAKNIQYF
cdr3_nt: TGTGCCGGCAGCCAACGGGGTCCAGCCAAAAACATTCAGTACTTC

v_call: TRBV6-5
clone_size: once
cdr3_length: 14
j_call: TRBJ1-1
d_call: NA
cdr3_aa: CASSPSQGSTEAFF
cdr3_nt: TGTGCCAGCAGCCCGAGTCAGGGGAGCACTGAAGCTTTCTTT

v_call: TRBV11-2
clone_size: NA
cdr3_length: 18
j_call: TRBJ1-6
d_call: TRBD1
cdr3_aa: CASSNDRGRSSYNSPLHF
cdr3_nt: TGTGCCAGCAGCAACGACAGGGGGCGGAGCTCCTATAATTCACCCCTCCACTTT

v_call: TRBV9
clone_size: once
cdr3_length: 15
j_call: TRBJ2-1
d_call: NA
cdr3_aa: CASSVGGSTYNEQFF
cdr3_nt: TGTGCCAGCAGCGTAGGAGGGAGTACCTACAATGAGCAGTTCTTC

v_call: TRBV30
clone_size: NA
cdr3_length: 12
j_call: TRBJ2-3
d_call: TRBD2
cdr3_aa: CAWSVRLAGAYF
cdr3_nt: TGTGCCTGGAGTGTAAGACTAGCGGGGGCCTATTTT

v_call: TRBV24-1
clone_size: NA
cdr3_length: 14
j_call: TRBJ1-2
d_call: TRBD1
cdr3_aa: CATSDLGQGHGYTF
cdr3_nt: TGTGCCACCAGTGATTTAGGACAGGGTCATGGCTACACCTTC

v_call: TRBV6-5
clone_size: NA
cdr3_length: 14
j_call: TRBJ1-3
d_call: NA
cdr3_aa: CASATGISGNTIYF
cdr3_nt: TGTGCCAGCGCAACAGGAATCTCTGGAAACACCATATATTTT

v_call: TRBV5-1
clone_size: NA
cdr3_length: 15
j_call: TRBJ2-3
d_call: TRBD2
cdr3_aa: CASSPGTSVRDTQYF
cdr3_nt: TGCGCCAGCAGCCCCGGGACTAGCGTTAGAGATACGCAGTATTTT

v_call: TRBV7-2
clone_size: NA
cdr3_length: 15
j_call: TRBJ2-1
d_call: TRBD2
cdr3_aa: CASSTLAGVGSEQFF
cdr3_nt: TGTGCCAGCAGCACACTAGCGGGGGTAGGGTCCGAGCAGTTCTTC

v_call: TRBV23-1
clone_size: once
cdr3_length: 16
j_call: TRBJ1-1
d_call: NA
cdr3_aa: CASSQVTGKGNTEAFF
cdr3_nt: TGCGCCAGCAGTCAAGTCACAGGGAAGGGAAACACTGAAGCTTTCTTT

v_call: TRBV15
clone_size: once
cdr3_length: 14
j_call: TRBJ2-1
d_call: NA
cdr3_aa: CATSRDRRLNEQFF
cdr3_nt: TGTGCCACCAGCAGAGATCGGCGGCTAAATGAGCAGTTCTTC

v_call: TRBV5-1
clone_size: NA
cdr3_length: 13
j_call: TRBJ1-5
d_call: NA
cdr3_aa: CASSLWGGQPQHF
cdr3_nt: TGCGCCAGCAGCTTGTGGGGGGGTCAGCCCCAGCATTTT

v_call: TRBV6-5
clone_size: NA
cdr3_length: 13
j_call: TRBJ1-2
d_call: TRBD1
cdr3_aa: CANSGTGNYGYTF
cdr3_nt: TGTGCCAACTCCGGGACAGGGAACTATGGCTACACCTTC

v_call: TRBV5-1
clone_size: NA
cdr3_length: 15
j_call: TRBJ2-3
d_call: TRBD1
cdr3_aa: CASSSGTGVPDTQYF
cdr3_nt: TGCGCCAGCAGCTCCGGGACAGGGGTGCCAGATACGCAGTATTTT

v_call: TRBV7-8
clone_size: NA
cdr3_length: 15
j_call: TRBJ2-1
d_call: TRBD2
cdr3_aa: CASSLWGGELNEQFF
cdr3_nt: TGTGCCAGCAGCTTGTGGGGGGGGGAACTCAATGAGCAGTTCTTC

v_call: TRBV10-3
clone_size: NA
cdr3_length: 15
j_call: TRBJ1-1
d_call: TRBD1
cdr3_aa: CAISPRQGRNTEAFF
cdr3_nt: TGTGCCATCAGCCCACGACAGGGACGGAACACTGAAGCTTTCTTT

v_call: TRBV19
clone_size: once
cdr3_length: 14
j_call: TRBJ1-4
d_call: NA
cdr3_aa: CASSRGGPNEKLFF
cdr3_nt: TGTGCCAGCTCGAGAGGGGGACCTAATGAAAAACTGTTTTTT

v_call: TRBV6-5
clone_size: NA
cdr3_length: 15
j_call: TRBJ2-1
d_call: TRBD1
cdr3_aa: CASSSGTDFWDEQFF
cdr3_nt: TGTGCCAGCAGTTCCGGGACAGATTTCTGGGATGAGCAGTTCTTC

v_call: TRBV3-1/TRBV3-2
clone_size: NA
cdr3_length: 18
j_call: TRBJ2-3
d_call: TRBD2
cdr3_aa: CASCQVGLAGGGTDTQYF
cdr3_nt: TGTGCCAGCTGCCAAGTGGGGCTTGCGGGGGGCGGGACAGATACGCAGTATTTT

v_call: TRBV2
clone_size: NA
cdr3_length: 14
j_call: TRBJ2-2
d_call: TRBD2
cdr3_aa: CASRGGLAAGELFF
cdr3_nt: TGTGCCAGCCGGGGAGGACTAGCAGCCGGGGAGCTGTTTTTT

v_call: TRBV11-3
clone_size: NA
cdr3_length: 14
j_call: TRBJ2-5
d_call: TRBD2
cdr3_aa: CASSRSGTQETQYF
cdr3_nt: TGTGCCAGCAGCCGCAGCGGGACCCAAGAGACCCAGTACTTC